These T cell receptor beta chains were read from a single sample in a study of neurological immune-mediated disorders. TCRdb used MiXCR to reprocess the 5' RACE reads, holding one entry per CDR3 protein. The sample lists some 48,000 distinct CDR3 sequences, about 22% occurring once. Sequencing was done on a sample of PBMCs. These receptor sequences come from a man aged 60 to 69 with HTLV-1-associated myelopathy (HAM/TSP). CDR3s include the opening cysteine and the closing phenylalanine or tryptophan. D genes are given only for firm matches. A clone size is listed for some rows: how often the clone was seen (once, few, many), or a class if it is expanded.

d_gene	j_gene	v_gene	abundance	CDR3nt	CDR3aa
NA	TRBJ2-2	TRBV7-2	many	TGTGCCAGCAGCTTAGGGTCGAGGGCTTTTGCCGGGGAGCTGTTTTTT	CASSLGSRAFAGELFF
NA	TRBJ1-5	TRBV5-1	many	TGCGCCAGCAGCCGCGGCCCCAATCAGCCCCAGCATTTT	CASSRGPNQPQHF
NA	TRBJ2-5	TRBV12-3/TRBV12-4	NA	TGTGCCAGCAGTTTCAGAAGGATGGGGGAGACCCAGTACTTC	CASSFRRMGETQYF
NA	TRBJ2-6	TRBV14	many	TGTGCCAGCAGCCGCCAACCCTCTGGGGCCAACGTCCTGACTTTC	CASSRQPSGANVLTF
TRBD2	TRBJ2-1	TRBV2	few	TGTGCCAGCAGTTCCGGGACTAGTATCGATGAGCAGTTCTTC	CASSSGTSIDEQFF
TRBD2	TRBJ2-7	TRBV29-1	many	TGCAGCGTTGGCACTAGCGGGAGCAGAGTTGGTTACGAGCAGTACTTC	CSVGTSGSRVGYEQYF
NA	TRBJ2-3	TRBV18	many	TGTGCCAGCTCACCCACCGAAGGCACAGATACGCAGTATTTT	CASSPTEGTDTQYF
TRBD1	TRBJ1-5	TRBV6-1	few	TGTGCCAGCAAGCTGGACAGGGCCAATCAGCCCCAGCATTTT	CASKLDRANQPQHF
TRBD1	TRBJ2-3	TRBV6-2/TRBV6-3	many	TGTGCCAGTAGGGGACAGGGTATAGATACGCAGTATTTT	CASRGQGIDTQYF
NA	TRBJ2-3	TRBV5-1	many	TGCGCCAGCAGCTTGGGACGGAGCGACACAGATACGCAGTATTTT	CASSLGRSDTDTQYF
NA	TRBJ1-1	TRBV5-1	many	TGCGCCAGACATCCGGGTCGACCGCAGAACACTGAAGCTTTCTTT	CARHPGRPQNTEAFF
NA	TRBJ2-7	TRBV20-1	many	TGCAGTGCCACCACAGGGAAGAAGATCTACGAGCAGTACTTC	CSATTGKKIYEQYF
NA	TRBJ2-5	TRBV7-2	many	TGTGCCAGCAGCTTATGGTCGGGAGCTGTGGAGACCCAGTACTTC	CASSLWSGAVETQYF
NA	TRBJ1-4	TRBV12-3/TRBV12-4	many	TGTGCCAGCACCGGGACGGTGAATGAAAAACTGTTTTTT	CASTGTVNEKLFF
TRBD1	TRBJ2-1	TRBV7-2	many	TGTGCCCCCCTCAGGACAGGGACAGGGGCGCGAGGTGAGCAGTTCTTC	CAPLRTGTGARGEQFF
NA	TRBJ2-1	TRBV3-1	many	TGTGCCAGCAGCCAAGGCTCCATGGGGCAGTTCTTC	CASSQGSMGQFF
NA	TRBJ1-2	TRBV12-3/TRBV12-4	many	TGTGCCAGCAGTCCCCCGGGGCGCTATGGCTACACCTTC	CASSPPGRYGYTF
TRBD2	TRBJ2-1	TRBV29-1	many	TGCAGCGTTGCTAGCGGGAGGTTTAATGAGCAGTTCTTC	CSVASGRFNEQFF
TRBD2	TRBJ2-1	TRBV29-1	NA	TGCAGCGCGACAGCGGGGACCTTCCGCAATGAGCAGTTCTTC	CSATAGTFRNEQFF
NA	TRBJ2-3	TRBV7-2	many	TGTGCCAGCAGCTCGACTCTAGCAAACACAGATACGCAGTATTTT	CASSSTLANTDTQYF
NA	TRBJ2-1	TRBV29-1	NA	TGCAGCGTCGCCCAGCGGGCAAGCTCCTACAATGAGCAGTTCTTC	CSVAQRASSYNEQFF
NA	TRBJ2-3	TRBV18	NA	TGTGCCATCTCACCTTCAAGTCGGGGTTTCGATACGCAGTATTTT	CAISPSSRGFDTQYF
TRBD1	TRBJ2-2	TRBV12-3/TRBV12-4	many	TGTGCCAGCAGTTTAAGGACAGGGGGTACCGGGGAGCTGTTTTTT	CASSLRTGGTGELFF
TRBD1	TRBJ2-7	TRBV20-1	NA	TGCAGTCCTCCAGGGGGAGTTTACGAGCAGTACTTC	CSPPGGVYEQYF
TRBD1	TRBJ2-7	TRBV11-2	few	TGTGCCAGCAGCTTAGAGAGTGGGACAGGGCCCTACTTC	CASSLESGTGPYF
NA	TRBJ2-7	TRBV19	NA	TGTCCCAGTTCCCGACAGGACCGTCCCTACGAGCAGTACTTC	CPSSRQDRPYEQYF
NA	TRBJ2-1	TRBV14	NA	TGTGCCAGCAGCCAAGAAGCCCATTTTTCACTAGTCTACAATGAGCAGTTCTTC	CASSQEAHFSLVYNEQFF
TRBD2	TRBJ2-1	TRBV7-3	many	TGTGCCAGCAGCTTAACACCGGGAGGGTACAATGAGCAGTTCTTC	CASSLTPGGYNEQFF
NA	TRBJ2-3	TRBV5-1	many	TGCGCCAGCGTCCCTGGGACGGCTACAGATACGCAGTATTTT	CASVPGTATDTQYF
NA	TRBJ2-1	TRBV29-1	many	TGCAGCGTTGAAGATCTTGTGGAACAGGGAGGCTCCTACAATGAGCAGTTCTTC	CSVEDLVEQGGSYNEQFF
NA	TRBJ2-1	TRBV5-5	many	TGTGCCAGCAGCTACCGGCCCGGAATTGAGGGGAATGAGCAGTTCTTC	CASSYRPGIEGNEQFF
NA	TRBJ1-2	TRBV28	many	TGTGCCAGCAGTTTGGGTCAGGGAGTCCTCTATGGCTACACCTTC	CASSLGQGVLYGYTF
NA	TRBJ2-1	TRBV7-9	many	TGTGCCAGCACCATGGCGGGATACAATGAGCAGTTCTTC	CASTMAGYNEQFF
NA	TRBJ1-2	TRBV7-2	few	TGTGCCAGCAGCTTAGGGGTCCGTAACTATGGCTACACCTTC	CASSLGVRNYGYTF
TRBD1	TRBJ2-1	TRBV20-1	many	TGCAGTGCTACAAGGGGGACAGGGCGGAATGAGCAGTTCTTC	CSATRGTGRNEQFF
NA	TRBJ1-5	TRBV20-1	many	TGCAGTGCTAGAGTTCGGGGCGGTGAAAGTCAGCCCCAGCATTTT	CSARVRGGESQPQHF
NA	TRBJ2-7	TRBV12-3/TRBV12-4	many	TGTGCCAGCAGCCCCGGGACTCGGCTGGGGTACGAGCAGTACTTC	CASSPGTRLGYEQYF
NA	TRBJ2-1	TRBV2	many	TGTGCCAGCAGTGAGTCTGACCATGAGCAGTTCTTC	CASSESDHEQFF
TRBD1	TRBJ2-7	TRBV5-1	NA	TGCGCCAGCAGCCCAGACGGGACAGGGGCCTACGAGCAGTACTTC	CASSPDGTGAYEQYF
NA	TRBJ2-3	TRBV5-1	NA	TGTGCCAGCAGCTTGGTGCTTGGAGGGATAACCACATATACGCAGTATTTT	CASSLVLGGITTYTQYF
TRBD1	TRBJ1-1	TRBV12-3/TRBV12-4	many	TGTGCCAGCAGCCTAGCAGGGGGGTCGGGCACTGAAGCTTTCTTT	CASSLAGGSGTEAFF
NA	TRBJ2-1	TRBV5-1	many	TGCGCCAGCAGCTTGGTGGAGGTAGCGGGACAGAATGAGCAGTTCTTC	CASSLVEVAGQNEQFF
NA	TRBJ2-1	TRBV5-1	many	TGCGCCAGCAGCTCCGAGCCGAATGGGAACAATGAGCAGTTCTTC	CASSSEPNGNNEQFF
NA	TRBJ2-1	TRBV18	few	TGTGCCAGCTCACCAGAGAGGAATGAGCAGTTCTTC	CASSPERNEQFF
NA	TRBJ2-1	TRBV9	medium-sized	TGTGCCAGCAGCGTAGGAGACTATGACAATGAGCAGTTCTTC	CASSVGDYDNEQFF